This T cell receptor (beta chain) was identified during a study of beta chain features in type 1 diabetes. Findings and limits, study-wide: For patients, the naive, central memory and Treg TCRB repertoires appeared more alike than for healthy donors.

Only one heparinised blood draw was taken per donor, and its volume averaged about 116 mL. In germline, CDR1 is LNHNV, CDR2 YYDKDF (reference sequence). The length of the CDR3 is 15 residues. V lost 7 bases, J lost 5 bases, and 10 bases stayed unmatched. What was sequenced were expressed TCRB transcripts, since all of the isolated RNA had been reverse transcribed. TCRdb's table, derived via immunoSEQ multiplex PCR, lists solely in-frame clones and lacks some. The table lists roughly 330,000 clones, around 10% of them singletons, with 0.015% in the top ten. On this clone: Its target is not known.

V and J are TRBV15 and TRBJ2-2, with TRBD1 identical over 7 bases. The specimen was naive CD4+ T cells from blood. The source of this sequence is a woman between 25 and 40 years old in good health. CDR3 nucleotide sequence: TGTGCCACCACCCCCGAGGGGGCCGGGACCGGGGAGCTGTTTTTT. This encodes CATTPEGAGTGELFF.